This TCR beta chain was identified in a study of shared clonotypes between healthy human individuals. This CDR3 is built from 12 residues. The germline gives CDR1 SGHVS, CDR2 FQNEAQ. Between the trimmed V and J ends, which lost 1 base and 6 bases, there was a span of 7 bases. About this clone: Its matching antigen is unknown.

Clones were sequenced by immunoSEQ multiplex PCR, and TCRdb holds only the in-frame ones, with some missing. The sample has around 2.1 million clones, approximately 94% seen once. Positively selected for CCR7, the CD45RO-negative cells used as naive CD8 cells excluded terminally differentiated effector memory CD45RA+ cells. All donors qualified as healthy HIV-negative adults and had experienced no recent acute infections or vaccinations. Study results and limitations: Clonotype sharing among donors, it was expected, would be affected by sequencing depth.

The chain recombines TRBV7-8 with TRBJ2-7; no clear D gene. This sequence was found in a man younger than 30 in good health. Some clones in this sample may be carry-over from other donors' samples. Material: naive CD8+ T cells from PBMCs. CDR3 DNA: TGTGCCAGCAGCTTAGTGGTTTCCGAGCAGTACTTC. This translates into CASSLVVSEQYF.